This T cell receptor beta chain is from a study of blood T cell repertoires in COVID-19. Looking at the study overall: Whether acute or convalescent, the COVID-19 samples came from the United States, Italy and Spain. The analysed material was cDNA or gDNA that came from T cells, B-cell-depleted T cells, or PBMCs.

The CDR3 sequence is 14 residues long. The trim removed 5 bases at V and 12 bases at J, leaving 16 bases unmatched. From germline, CDR1 is LNHDA and CDR2 SQIVND (reference sequence). The repertoire was sequenced with immunoSEQ multiplex PCR; TCRdb's copy has only in-frame clones and lacks some. The table lists about 230,000 clones, 85% to 90% of them singletons. The chain uses TRBV19 and TRBJ2-7; TRBD2 agrees at 7 bases. The receptor comes from a man aged 50 to 60 with COVID-19, enrolled during active disease. Sequenced input: peripheral blood. The CDR3 region has the DNA TGTGCCAGTAGTCTGGGGGGGTATTCAACCCCATGGTACTTC. Amino acid sequence: CASSLGGYSTPWYF.